A single sample is the source of the 23 T cell receptor beta chains below, sequenced in a study of T cell responses to AZD1222 COVID-19 vaccine. Using immunoSEQ multiplex PCR, the repertoire was profiled, and TCRdb retains in-frame clones only, with some absent. The data contain 130,000 to 150,000 clones, 75% to 90% of them singletons. The input for sequencing was peripheral blood, taken on day 0 of AZD1222 vaccination. The receptors here all came from an adult in good health.

This clone has just one count. J is TRBJ2-3 and V is TRBV6-6; no clear D gene. Trimming left V 8 bases short and J 8 bases short, with 20 bases between. Germline V CDR1 and CDR2: MNHNY, SVGAGI (reference sequence). The CDR3 extends over 14 amino acids. In nucleotides, the CDR3 is TGTGCCAGCGCCGAGAAGAGGTCCAGTAGTACGCAGTATTTT. Its translation: CASAEKRSSSTQYF.

The chain uses TRBV28 and TRBJ2-5; no reliable D call. The CDR3 runs 17 residues. In germline, CDR1 is MDHEN, CDR2 SYDVKM. V shed 5 bases and J shed 11 bases, with 30 bases lying between them. The CDR3 is CASSIGPMKTAKVQQYF. CDR3 bases: TGTGCCAGCAGTATTGGTCCGATGAAAACAGCCAAGGTTCAGCAGTACTTC.

This chain joins TRBV5-1 and TRBJ1-3; 9 bases fit TRBD1. Germline V gene data show CDR1 as SGHRS and CDR2 as YFSETQ. CDR3 length: 15 residues. V shed 4 bases, J shed 3 bases, and the junction held 5 bases outside the gene matches. The CDR3 DNA reads as TGCGCCAGCAGCAGGGACAGGGTATTTGGAAACACCATATATTTT. This sequence encodes CASSRDRVFGNTIYF.

This chain uses TRBV7-9 with TRBJ1-1; D might be TRBD1 (6 bases). CDR1 is SEHNR and CDR2 is FQNEAQ in the germline V gene (reference sequence). V lost 8 bases to trimming and J lost 1 base, with 17 bases between them. The CDR3 is 15 residues long. The CDR3 bases are TGTGCCAGCGGTAGGGGAGGACAGTCGAACACTGAAGCTTTCTTT. Translation: CASGRGGQSNTEAFF.

J is TRBJ2-2 and V is TRBV25-1; 8 bases map to TRBD1. The V gene's germline CDR1 is MGHDK and CDR2 SYGVNS. The CDR3 has 16 amino acids. Unmatched junction bases numbered 4, after V lost 0 bases and J lost 4 bases. In DNA form, the CDR3 reads TGTGCCAGCAGTGAATATAGGGACAGGATCACCGGGGAGCTGTTTTTT. Protein product: CASSEYRDRITGELFF.

The count of this clone is one. This rearrangement joins TRBV6-5 to TRBJ1-1; a possible D gene is TRBD1 (5 bases). CDR1 and CDR2 (germline): MNHEY, SVGAGI. The CDR3 is made up of 14 amino acids. V lost 5 bases and J lost 4, with 14 bases in between. CDR3 sequence (DNA): TGTGCCAGCAGTCTGCAGGGCTGGGGCACTGAAGCTTTCTTT. Translation: CASSLQGWGTEAFF.

CDR3 DNA sequence: TGTGCCACCAGCAGATACGGGCCGAACTCTGGAAACACCATATATTTT. Protein product: CATSRYGPNSGNTIYF. The chain is built from TRBV15 and TRBJ1-3, with D unclear. The length of the CDR3 is 16 residues. In germline, CDR1 is LNHNV, CDR2 YYDKDF (reference sequence). Deletions cut 2 bases from V and 0 bases from J, with 11 bases between.

The CDR3 loop is CASSLRTTDTQYF. The DNA of the CDR3 is TGTGCCAGCAGCTTAAGGACAACAGATACGCAGTATTTT. This rearrangement joins TRBV11-3 to TRBJ2-3, with D possibly being TRBD1 (5 bases). The germline CDR1 and CDR2 sequences are SGHNT and YENEEA. V was pared by 2 bases and J by 3 bases, with 6 bases between. CDR3 length equals 13 residues.

The V call is TRBV9, the J call TRBJ2-1; 7 bases map to TRBD2. Losses at the gene ends were 4 bases for V and 9 bases for J; bases not matched to a gene: 10. In germline, CDR1 is SGDLS, CDR2 YYNGEE. The CDR3 runs to 14 residues. The CDR3, as DNA: TGTGCCAGCAGCACGACAACCGGGAGGATTGAGCAGTTCTTC. This encodes CASSTTTGRIEQFF.

The chain joins TRBV2 to TRBJ2-2; perhaps TRBD1 as D (5 bases). Deletions cut 4 bases from V and 1 base from J, with 7 bases between. The CDR3 has 14 amino acids. CDR1 and CDR2 from the germline V gene are SNHLY and FYNNEI. The CDR3 loop is CASSGQGNTGELFF. The CDR3, as DNA: TGTGCCAGCAGTGGGCAGGGGAACACCGGGGAGCTGTTTTTT.

This clone was seen a few times. The rearrangement uses TRBV6-1 and TRBJ1-1; 7 bases are a match to TRBD1. V trimming: 5 bases; J trimming: 3 bases; junction bases outside the gene matches: 6. Looked up from germline, CDR1 is MNHNS and CDR2 is SASEGT. The CDR3 spans 14 residues. CDR3 loop: CASSQQGTDTEAFF. CDR3 nucleotide sequence: TGTGCCAGCAGTCAACAGGGGACGGACACTGAAGCTTTCTTT.

The chain links TRBV9 to TRBJ1-1; TRBD1 matches at 8 bases. The junction had 6 bases not matched to a gene; V was cut back by 7 bases and J by 7 bases. Per germline, CDR1 SGDLS and CDR2 YYNGEE. This CDR3 has 12 amino acids. In nucleotides, the CDR3 is TGTGCCAGCTCGGACAGGGATGGTGAAGCTTTCTTT. This sequence encodes CASSDRDGEAFF.

This chain uses TRBV7-6 with TRBJ2-7; D might be TRBD1 (6 bases). The CDR3 spans 15 residues. Germline-derived CDR1 and CDR2 are SGHVS and FNYEAQ. The ends were cut back, 2 bases at V and 0 bases at J, with 11 bases in the middle. The CDR3 DNA sequence: TGTGCCAGCAGCTTACCCAGGGACACCTCCTACGAGCAGTACTTC. Its translation: CASSLPRDTSYEQYF. The variable domain in full, completed from reference TRBV7-6 and TRBJ2-7, reads GAGVSQSPRYKVTKRGQDVALRCDPISGHVSLYWYRQALGQGPEFLTYFNYEAQQDKSGLPNDRFSAERPEGSISTLTIQRTEQRDSAMYRCASSLPRDTSYEQYFGPGTRLTVT.

This chain connects TRBV7-6 to TRBJ2-1; 7 nucleotides agree with TRBD2. Germline trimming cut 4 bases from V and 7 bases from J; bases unmatched to any gene: 13. In germline, CDR1 is SGHVS, CDR2 FNYEAQ. This CDR3 has 16 residues. CDR3 amino acids: CASSSYKELARNEQFF. Written as DNA, the CDR3 is TGTGCCAGCAGCTCTTACAAAGAACTAGCGAGGAATGAGCAGTTCTTC.

V gene TRBV10-3 combines with J gene TRBJ1-2; weak D call: TRBD1 (6 bases). The CDR3 spans 14 residues. V lost 6 bases to trimming and J lost 6 bases, with 17 bases between them. Per the germline V gene, CDR1 is ENHRY and CDR2 is SYGVKD. CDR3: CAIRGEGRGDGYTF. The CDR3 coding sequence is TGTGCCATCAGGGGGGAGGGCAGGGGCGATGGCTACACCTTC.

The genes are TRBV30 and TRBJ1-3; D is perhaps TRBD1 (5 bases). The V end lost 5 bases, the J end lost 2 bases, and 10 bases lay between the germline ends. Germline CDR1 and CDR2: GTSNPN and SVGIG (reference sequence). The CDR3 loop spans 13 amino acids. The CDR3 is CAWFSRAGNTIYF. The DNA for the CDR3 is TGTGCCTGGTTCAGCAGGGCTGGAAACACCATATATTTT.

This clone showed up just once. The junction departs from the called germline gene at one end, perhaps through a read error. V is TRBV6-6 and J is TRBJ2-7; D is ambiguous. The CDR3 runs to 13 residues. Germline assignment: CDR1 MNHNY and CDR2 SVGAGI (reference sequence). As DNA, the CDR3 is TGTGCCAGCAGTTACTCGGAATCAACCTCCGGGCCCTTC. Protein: CASSYSESTSGPF.

The chain joins TRBV5-6 to TRBJ1-5; D ambiguous. The CDR3 spans 14 residues. V shed 1 base and J shed 7 bases, with 12 bases lying between them. CDR1 and CDR2 from the germline V gene are SGHDT and YYEEEE. The CDR3 DNA reads TGTGCCAGCAGCTTGACGGGATCGGAACAGCCCCAGCATTTT. Translated: CASSLTGSEQPQHF.

V gene TRBV6-5 combines with J gene TRBJ2-1, with 11 nucleotides matching TRBD2. This CDR3 spans 14 amino acids. The V gene end was trimmed by 9 bases and the J gene end by 6 bases; junction bases not matched to a gene: 7. Germline V gene lookup returns CDR1 MNHEY and CDR2 SVGAGI. This CDR3 is CASLAGGSLNEQFF. The DNA of the CDR3 is TGTGCCAGTTTAGCGGGAGGGTCCCTCAATGAGCAGTTCTTC.

This rearrangement joins TRBV6-1 to TRBJ1-1, with D possibly TRBD1 on 5 matching bases. Germline V CDR1 and CDR2: MNHNS, SASEGT. The CDR3 spans 16 residues. The V end was cut by 3 bases, the J end by 3 bases, with 17 bases between. CDR3 in amino acids: CASSDWGGPRDTEAFF. CDR3 DNA: TGTGCCAGCAGTGACTGGGGCGGCCCGAGGGACACTGAAGCTTTCTTT.

J is TRBJ1-1 and V is TRBV2; TRBD1 is a possible D gene (6 bases). The V gene lost 5 bases and the J gene lost 0 bases, with 10 bases spanning the gap. The germline gives CDR1 SNHLY, CDR2 FYNNEI. The CDR3 has 14 residues. The CDR3 is CASSRGVMNTEAFF. Here the CDR3 DNA reads TGTGCCAGCAGTAGGGGGGTGATGAACACTGAAGCTTTCTTT. Full variable domain (missing parts from reference TRBV2 and TRBJ1-1): EPEVTQTPSHQVTQMGQEVILRCVPISNHLYFYWYRQILGQKVEFLVSFYNNEISEKSEIFDDQFSVERPDGSNFTLKIRSTKLEDSAMYFCASSRGVMNTEAFFGQGTRLTVV.

The sample holds one count of this clone. This chain links TRBV18 with TRBJ1-2; no reliable D call. V was clipped by 6 bases and J by 0 bases, with 14 bases between them. In germline, CDR1 is KGHSH, CDR2 LQKENI. The CDR3 extends over 15 amino acids. This chain's CDR3 is CASSTDGMPNYGYTF. The CDR3 DNA sequence: TGTGCCAGCTCTACGGATGGGATGCCTAACTATGGCTACACCTTC.

The chain couples TRBV13 to TRBJ1-5; the D is unclear. This CDR3 has 13 residues. CDR1 is PRHDT, CDR2 FYEKMQ, per germline (reference sequence). Trimming stripped 3 bases from V and 4 bases from J, with 7 bases between. The CDR3 region is CASSLGLNQPQHF. The CDR3 coding sequence is TGTGCCAGCAGCTTGGGGTTAAATCAGCCCCAGCATTTT.